A selection of T cell receptor beta chains follows, all from one sample in a study of vaccination and CD4 T cells after COVID-19. TCRdb called the PCR reads again in MiXCR, with one record for every CDR3 protein. This table holds around 18,000 distinct CDR3 sequences, approximately 40% found once. Their specific antigens are unknown. The material sequenced was CD4+ T cells from blood, cultured in vitro, taken about 7 months after SARS-CoV-2 vaccination. The receptors shown here come from a human donor who had recovered from COVID-19. The CDR3 runs from the conserved cysteine through the conserved F or W. D genes are given only for firm matches. Clone sizes are given selectively: once, few, many, or a class where the clone is expanded.

CDR3 DNA	CDR3 protein	J gene	clone size	D gene	CDR3 length	V gene
TGTGCCAGCAGCTCCTCCCGAGAGTCACCCCTCCACTTT	CASSSSRESPLHF	TRBJ1-6	.	.	13	TRBV11-2
TGTGCCAGCAGCTTAGTGTCTAGCGGGGGGGGCACAGATACGCAGTATTTT	CASSLVSSGGGTDTQYF	TRBJ2-3	few	TRBD2	17	TRBV7-2
TGTGCCAGCAGTTTTCCAGGTGAGAACACTGAAGCTTTCTTT	CASSFPGENTEAFF	TRBJ1-1	.	.	14	TRBV27
TGTGCCAGCAGCAGGACAGGGAGTCATCAGCCCCAGCATTTT	CASSRTGSHQPQHF	TRBJ1-5	.	TRBD1	14	TRBV6-1
TGTGCCAGCAGCTTAGCTTACGGGCTAGCGGGGGGAAAGACTCAAGAGACCCAGTACTTC	CASSLAYGLAGGKTQETQYF	TRBJ2-5	.	TRBD2	20	TRBV7-9
TGTGCCAGCAGTTTAATCGGGGATGCGCTCTGGGCAGATACGCAGTATTTT	CASSLIGDALWADTQYF	TRBJ2-3	.	.	17	TRBV27
TGTGCCAGCAGCGTTACAGGTGGAGCGCGGACCCAGTACTTC	CASSVTGGARTQYF	TRBJ2-5	.	.	14	TRBV7-2
TGTGCCAGCAGCCCTTGGGACCTCCATAGCAATCAGCCCCAGCATTTT	CASSPWDLHSNQPQHF	TRBJ1-5	.	.	16	TRBV21-1
TGTGCCAGTAGTATAATAGGGTCAACTGAAGCTTTCTTT	CASSIIGSTEAFF	TRBJ1-1	.	.	13	TRBV19
TGCGCCAGCAGCCAACAACAGGGGCGCAATTCACCCCTCCACTTT	CASSQQQGRNSPLHF	TRBJ1-6	.	TRBD1	15	TRBV4-1
TGTGCCAGCAGCTTAGGCGAGGGGGCGAACACTGAAGCTTTCTTT	CASSLGEGANTEAFF	TRBJ1-1	medium-sized	TRBD1	15	TRBV7-9
TGCAGTGCTAGAGATCGACGAGGGGGCGCGTTCACTGAAGCTTTCTTT	CSARDRRGGAFTEAFF	TRBJ1-1	.	TRBD1	16	TRBV20-1
TGTGCCAGCAGCTTACAGGGAATAGGACAGCCCCAGCATTTT	CASSLQGIGQPQHF	TRBJ1-5	medium-sized	.	14	TRBV7-2
TGCAGTGCTAGGGGGGACAGTGCAAATGGCTACACCTTC	CSARGDSANGYTF	TRBJ1-2	.	TRBD1	13	TRBV20-1
TGCAGTGCTAGTGGGGTAGCGGGAGGGAATAGGCGAGATACGCAGTATTTT	CSASGVAGGNRRDTQYF	TRBJ2-3	.	TRBD2	17	TRBV20-1
TGCAGCGTATTCCTCCAGAGAGAAAACTATGGCTACACCTTC	CSVFLQRENYGYTF	TRBJ1-2	.	.	14	TRBV29-1
TGCAGTGCTAATTTGGGGTTTAGTGCCTACGAGCAGTACTTC	CSANLGFSAYEQYF	TRBJ2-7	few	.	14	TRBV20-1
TGTGCCAGCGGCCACAGGCTATGGGAGCAGTACTTC	CASGHRLWEQYF	TRBJ2-7	.	.	12	TRBV6-1
TGCAGTGTCGAGGGGAATGAGCAGTTCTTC	CSVEGNEQFF	TRBJ2-1	once	.	10	TRBV20-1
TGCAGTGCTAGTGTAGGGCAGTTGAACACTGAAGCTTTCTTT	CSASVGQLNTEAFF	TRBJ1-1	few	.	14	TRBV20-1
TGCAGTGCTAGAGATCCCGGAGGGCCTGGAGATACGCAGTATTTT	CSARDPGGPGDTQYF	TRBJ2-3	.	.	15	TRBV20-1
TGTGCCAGCAGTCCCCAGTCGGGCTCTAGCTATGGCTACACCTTC	CASSPQSGSSYGYTF	TRBJ1-2	medium-sized	.	15	TRBV28
TGTGCCAGCAGTTATCGACTGTACTTAGGCTACACCTTC	CASSYRLYLGYTF	TRBJ1-2	.	.	13	TRBV12-3/TRBV12-4